This T cell receptor (beta chain) comes out of a study of T cells in Graves' hyperthyroidism and ophthalmopathy (dated by TCRdb to about 2019). Study-wide context: TCR V-J signatures able to tell the groups apart were searched for in a discovery cohort of 90 to 100 patients, of whom fewer than 45 had Graves' ophthalmopathy and roughly 58 had stable Graves' hyperthyroidism. An independent validation cohort of 18 to 20 hyperthyroidism patients and some 15 patients who later progressed to ophthalmopathy tested prospective prediction of ophthalmopathy. In addition, the study compared T-cell repertoires in thyroid tissue and in blood from about 6 Graves' hyperthyroidism patients. The 100 discovery patients were randomly split 7:3 into training and test sets. Following sampling, methimazole starting at 30 mg daily was given to hyperthyroidism patients, and high-dose intravenous methylprednisolone was given to ophthalmopathy patients. The paper reports TCR Vbeta CDR3 sequencing of roughly 140 peripheral blood samples: approximately 41 ophthalmopathy, some 80 hyperthyroidism and around 17 progressor patients. Overall results and qualifications from the work: In validation, the model predicted progression to ophthalmopathy a median of around six months before onset, with roughly 68% sensitivity and roughly 72% specificity. Ophthalmopathy was separated from stable hyperthyroidism by a 13 V-J signature model, with 87.88% sensitivity and about 84% specificity obtained in cross-validation and 80%/75% obtained in testing. Blood samples also contained most of the expanded thyroid clonotypes (frequency above 0.001), which suggests that blood repertoires may reflect thyroid immune responses. Sample size was not statistically predetermined, and blinding of investigators to group allocation was not performed.

Graves' hyperthyroidism was defined as stable when no progression to ophthalmopathy occurred over 18 months of follow-up. The hyperthyroidism patients were between 18 and 65 years old and newly diagnosed, with a disease duration of less than 2 months. The study excluded patients with uncontrolled infections, other autoimmune diseases, pregnancy or lactation. Diagnoses were based on clinical symptoms, serum thyroxine and TRAb, thyroid ultrasound and orbital computed tomography. Trizol reagent was used to extract total RNA, and RNA quality was then checked on an Agilent 2100 Bioanalyzer. Trimmed from V: 3 bases; trimmed from J: 3 bases; junction bases lacking a gene match: 3. From the cysteine through the phenylalanine, the CDR3 covers 14 amino acids. Only CDR3 DNA remains: 42 bases, in frame from the first base. The germline V gene (reference sequence) yields DFQATT for CDR1 and SNEGSKA for CDR2. This clonotype was counted between two and nine times. Its cognate antigen has yet to be identified. The record has no base qualities; no much larger clone is one base away.

The TCR beta CDR3 regions were amplified from the RNA transcripts. The TCR CDR3 was subjected to a first round of RT-PCR using the HTBI primer set and the Qiagen OneStep RT-PCR kit. A second multiplex PCR round built the libraries, followed by size selection and purification. Sequencing of the libraries was done on an Illumina HiSeq2000 using paired-end 100 bp reads. The published analysis was carried out like this. Raw data were processed with SOAPnuke, discarding reads with adapters, uncalled bases, mean Phred below 15, or no exact constant-primer or identifier match. COPE v1.2.5 was used to merge high-quality paired reads, and clonotypes were defined as unique nucleotide sequences. MiTCR v1.1 was used to align the clonotypes against IMGT TRBV, TRBD and TRBJ reference segments. Analysis was restricted to V-J combinations with a frequency above 0.0001, which covered 98% to 99.2% of repertoires. The TCS score was defined as F50 (clonal expansion) divided by E x V (chaos), with BLOSUM62-based TCRdist calculated between CDR3 peptides within each V-J. Welch's t-statistics and random forest reduced approximately 520 V-J features to 10 to 15, which were used in a naive Bayes classifier (R e1071). TCRdb trimmed the raw reads at Q25, called clones with MiXCR and kept productive beta chains. Rows matching on CDR3 protein sequence are summarized as one entry with the most common DNA and genes. The V and J calls come from TCRdb's annotation, not from the publication. The sample profile shows around 540,000 distinct CDR3 sequences; under 60% of them were found once. Roughly 8.2% of the sample is taken by the ten largest.

The sequencing input was peripheral blood or thyroid tissue (not recorded which). This receptor was identified in a young woman with Graves' hyperthyroidism. Donor details come from another sample of the same person, matched by shared clones. The chain uses TRBV20-1 and TRBJ1-1; 11 bases in the middle match TRBD1. The DNA sequence is given as TGCAGTGCTAGTGGGACAGGGGGGTACACTGAAGCTTTCTTT. Protein translation: CSASGTGGYTEAFF.